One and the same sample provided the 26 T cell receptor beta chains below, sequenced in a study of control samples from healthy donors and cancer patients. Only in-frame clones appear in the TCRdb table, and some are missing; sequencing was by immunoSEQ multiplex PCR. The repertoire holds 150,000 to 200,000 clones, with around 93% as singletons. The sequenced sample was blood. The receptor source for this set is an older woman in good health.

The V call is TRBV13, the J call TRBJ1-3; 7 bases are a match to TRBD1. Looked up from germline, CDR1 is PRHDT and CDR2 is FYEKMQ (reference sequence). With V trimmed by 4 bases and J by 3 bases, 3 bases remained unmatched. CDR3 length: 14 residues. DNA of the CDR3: TGTGCCAGCAGCTCGACAGGGTTTGGAAACACCATATATTTT. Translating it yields CASSSTGFGNTIYF.

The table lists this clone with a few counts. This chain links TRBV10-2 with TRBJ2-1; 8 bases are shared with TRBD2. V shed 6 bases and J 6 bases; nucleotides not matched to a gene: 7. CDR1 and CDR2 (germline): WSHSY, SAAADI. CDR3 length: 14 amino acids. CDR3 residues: CASRLAGNTNEQFF. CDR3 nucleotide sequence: TGCGCCAGCAGGTTAGCGGGAAATACCAATGAGCAGTTCTTC.

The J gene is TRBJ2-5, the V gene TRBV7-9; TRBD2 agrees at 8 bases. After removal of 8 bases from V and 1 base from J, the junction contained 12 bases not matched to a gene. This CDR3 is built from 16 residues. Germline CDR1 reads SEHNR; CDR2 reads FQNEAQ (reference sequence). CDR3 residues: CASAPGGSIAQETQYF. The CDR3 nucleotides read TGTGCCAGCGCCCCGGGAGGGTCTATTGCCCAAGAGACCCAGTACTTC.

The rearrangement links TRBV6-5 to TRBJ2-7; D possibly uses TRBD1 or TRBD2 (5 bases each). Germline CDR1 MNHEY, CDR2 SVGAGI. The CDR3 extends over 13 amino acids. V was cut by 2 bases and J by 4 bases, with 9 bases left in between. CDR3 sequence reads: CASSYRGVYEQYF. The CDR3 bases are TGTGCCAGCAGTTACCGAGGGGTGTACGAGCAGTACTTC.

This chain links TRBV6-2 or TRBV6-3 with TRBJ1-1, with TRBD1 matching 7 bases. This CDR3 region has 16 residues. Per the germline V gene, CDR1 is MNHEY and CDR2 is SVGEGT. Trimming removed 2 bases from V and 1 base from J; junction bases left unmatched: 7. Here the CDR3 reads CASSYEQGVKNTEAFF. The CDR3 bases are TGTGCCAGCAGTTACGAGCAGGGGGTGAAGAACACTGAAGCTTTCTTT.

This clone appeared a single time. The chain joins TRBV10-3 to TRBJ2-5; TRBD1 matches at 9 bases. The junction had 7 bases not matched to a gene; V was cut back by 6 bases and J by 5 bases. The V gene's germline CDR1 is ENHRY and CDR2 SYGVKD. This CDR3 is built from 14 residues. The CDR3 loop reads CAISWDRDGETQYF. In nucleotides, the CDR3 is TGTGCCATCAGCTGGGACAGGGACGGGGAGACCCAGTACTTC.

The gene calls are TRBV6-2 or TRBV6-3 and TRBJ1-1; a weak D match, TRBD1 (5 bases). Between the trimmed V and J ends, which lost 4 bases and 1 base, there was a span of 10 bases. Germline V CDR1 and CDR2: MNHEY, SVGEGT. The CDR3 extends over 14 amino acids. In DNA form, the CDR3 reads TGTGCCAGCAGTTTAACCGGGGGGAACACTGAAGCTTTCTTT. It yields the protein CASSLTGGNTEAFF.

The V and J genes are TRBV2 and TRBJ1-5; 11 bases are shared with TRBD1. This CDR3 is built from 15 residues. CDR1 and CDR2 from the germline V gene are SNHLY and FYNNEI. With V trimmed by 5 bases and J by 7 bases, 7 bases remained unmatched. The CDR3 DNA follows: TGTGCCAGCAGTACCCCGGGACAGGGGGTCCAGCCCCAGCATTTT. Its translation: CASSTPGQGVQPQHF.

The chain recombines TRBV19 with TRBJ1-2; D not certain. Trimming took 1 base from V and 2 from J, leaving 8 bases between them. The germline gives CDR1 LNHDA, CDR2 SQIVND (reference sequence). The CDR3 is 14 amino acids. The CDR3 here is CASSIGVGNYGYTF. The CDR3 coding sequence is TGTGCCAGTAGTATAGGGGTCGGAAACTATGGCTACACCTTC. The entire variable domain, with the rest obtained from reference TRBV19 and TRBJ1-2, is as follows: DGGITQSPKYLFRKEGQNVTLSCEQNLNHDAMYWYRQDPGQGLRLIYYSQIVNDFQKGDIAEGYSVSREKKESFPLTVTSAQKNPTAFYLCASSIGVGNYGYTFGSGTRLTVV.

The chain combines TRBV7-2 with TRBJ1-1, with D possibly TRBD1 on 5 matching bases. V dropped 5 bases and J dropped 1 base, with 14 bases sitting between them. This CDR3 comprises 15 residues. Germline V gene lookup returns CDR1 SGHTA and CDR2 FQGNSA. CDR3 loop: CASSTYPGSNTEAFF. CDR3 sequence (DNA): TGTGCCAGCAGCACTTATCCAGGGTCGAACACTGAAGCTTTCTTT.

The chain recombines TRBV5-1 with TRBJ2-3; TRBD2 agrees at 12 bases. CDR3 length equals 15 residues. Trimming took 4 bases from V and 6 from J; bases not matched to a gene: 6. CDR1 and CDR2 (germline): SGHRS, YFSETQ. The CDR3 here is CASSRTSGGLDTQYF. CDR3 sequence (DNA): TGCGCCAGCAGCCGAACTAGCGGGGGGCTTGATACGCAGTATTTT.

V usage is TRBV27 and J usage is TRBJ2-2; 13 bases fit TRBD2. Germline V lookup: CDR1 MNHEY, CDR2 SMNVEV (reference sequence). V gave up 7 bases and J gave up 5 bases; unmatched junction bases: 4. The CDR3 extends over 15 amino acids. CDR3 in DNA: TGTGCCAGCACCAAACTAGCGGGGGGGACCGGGGAGCTGTTTTTT. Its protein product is CASTKLAGGTGELFF.

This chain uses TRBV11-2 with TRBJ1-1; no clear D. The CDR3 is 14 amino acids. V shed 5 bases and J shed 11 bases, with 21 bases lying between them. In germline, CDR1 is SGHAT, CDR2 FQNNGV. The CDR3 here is CASSPSRGYEKAFF. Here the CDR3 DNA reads TGTGCCAGCAGCCCTAGCCGCGGGTACGAGAAGGCTTTCTTT.

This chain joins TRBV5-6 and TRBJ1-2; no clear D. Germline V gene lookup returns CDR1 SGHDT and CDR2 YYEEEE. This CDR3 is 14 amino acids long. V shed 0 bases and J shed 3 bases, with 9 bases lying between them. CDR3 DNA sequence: TGTGCCAGCAGCTTGGCGGGAGTCTACTATGGCTACACCTTC. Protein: CASSLAGVYYGYTF.

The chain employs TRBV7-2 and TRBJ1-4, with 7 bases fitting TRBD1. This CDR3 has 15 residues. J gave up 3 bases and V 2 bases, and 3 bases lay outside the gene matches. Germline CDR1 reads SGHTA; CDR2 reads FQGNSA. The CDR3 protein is CASSLPGQPNEKLFF. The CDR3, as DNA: TGTGCCAGCAGCTTACCGGGACAGCCTAATGAAAAACTGTTTTTT.

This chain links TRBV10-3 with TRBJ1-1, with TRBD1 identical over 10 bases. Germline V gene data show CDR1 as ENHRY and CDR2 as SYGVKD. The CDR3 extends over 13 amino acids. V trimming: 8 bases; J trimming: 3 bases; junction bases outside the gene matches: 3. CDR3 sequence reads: CAIGGQGYTEAFF. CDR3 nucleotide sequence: TGTGCCATCGGGGGACAGGGGTACACTGAAGCTTTCTTT.

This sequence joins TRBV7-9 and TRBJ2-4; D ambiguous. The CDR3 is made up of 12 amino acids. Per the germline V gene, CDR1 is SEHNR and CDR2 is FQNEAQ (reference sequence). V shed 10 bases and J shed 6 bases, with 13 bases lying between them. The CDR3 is CATGGGGNIQYF. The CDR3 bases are TGTGCCACGGGCGGTGGCGGAAACATTCAGTACTTC.

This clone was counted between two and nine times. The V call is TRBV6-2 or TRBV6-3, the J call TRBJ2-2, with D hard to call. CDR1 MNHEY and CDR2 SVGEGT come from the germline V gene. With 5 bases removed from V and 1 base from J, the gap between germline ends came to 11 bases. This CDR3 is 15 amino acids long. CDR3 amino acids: CASSRFRQNTGELFF. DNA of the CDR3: TGTGCCAGCAGTAGGTTCCGACAGAACACCGGGGAGCTGTTTTTT.

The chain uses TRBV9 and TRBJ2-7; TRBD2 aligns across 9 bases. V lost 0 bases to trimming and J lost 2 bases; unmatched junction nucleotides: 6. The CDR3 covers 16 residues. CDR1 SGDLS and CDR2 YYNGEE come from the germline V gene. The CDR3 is CASSVAGLAQTYEQYF. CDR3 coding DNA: TGTGCCAGCAGCGTAGCCGGACTAGCGCAGACCTACGAGCAGTACTTC. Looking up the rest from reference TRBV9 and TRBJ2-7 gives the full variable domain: DSGVTQTPKHLITATGQRVTLRCSPRSGDLSVYWYQQSLDQGLQFLIQYYNGEERAKGNILERFSAQQFPDLHSELNLSSLELGDSALYFCASSVAGLAQTYEQYFGPGTRLTVT.

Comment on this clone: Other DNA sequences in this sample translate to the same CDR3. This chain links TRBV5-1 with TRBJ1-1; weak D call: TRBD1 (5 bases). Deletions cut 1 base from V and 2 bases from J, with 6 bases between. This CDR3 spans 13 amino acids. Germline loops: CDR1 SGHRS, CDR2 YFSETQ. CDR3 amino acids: CASSLRGNTEAFF. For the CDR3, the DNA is TGCGCCAGCAGCTTGAGGGGTAACACTGAAGCTTTCTTT.

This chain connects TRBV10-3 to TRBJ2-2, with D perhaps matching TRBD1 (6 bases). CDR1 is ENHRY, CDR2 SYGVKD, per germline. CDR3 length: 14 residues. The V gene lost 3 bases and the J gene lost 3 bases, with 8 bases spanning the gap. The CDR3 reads CAISDKGDTGELFF. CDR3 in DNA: TGTGCCATCAGTGATAAGGGGGACACCGGGGAGCTGTTTTTT.

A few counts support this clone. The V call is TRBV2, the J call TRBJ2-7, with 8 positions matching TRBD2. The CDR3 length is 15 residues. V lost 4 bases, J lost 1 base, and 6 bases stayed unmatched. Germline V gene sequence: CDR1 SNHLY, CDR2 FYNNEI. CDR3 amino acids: CASSVAGLRSYEQYF. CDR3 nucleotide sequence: TGTGCCAGCAGTGTAGCGGGGTTACGGTCCTACGAGCAGTACTTC.

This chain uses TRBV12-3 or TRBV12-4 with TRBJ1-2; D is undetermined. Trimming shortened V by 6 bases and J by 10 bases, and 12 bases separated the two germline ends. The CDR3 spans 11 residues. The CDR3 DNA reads TGTGCCAGCAGCCCCATGCGTGCCTACACCTTC. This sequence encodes CASSPMRAYTF.

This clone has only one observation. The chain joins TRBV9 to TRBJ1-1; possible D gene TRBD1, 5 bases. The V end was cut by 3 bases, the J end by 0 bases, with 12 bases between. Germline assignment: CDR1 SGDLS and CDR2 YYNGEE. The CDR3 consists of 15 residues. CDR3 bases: TGTGCCAGCAGCGAACAGGTCAATCTGAACACTGAAGCTTTCTTT. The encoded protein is CASSEQVNLNTEAFF.

The CDR3 bases are TGTGCCTGGAGTCGCCAGGGGGAATCACCCCTCCACTTT. As protein: CAWSRQGESPLHF. The chain recombines TRBV30 with TRBJ1-6, with 7 positions matching TRBD1. Looked up from germline, CDR1 is GTSNPN and CDR2 is SVGIG (reference sequence). The CDR3 sequence is 13 residues long. Trimming took 2 bases from V and 10 from J; bases not matched to a gene: 5.

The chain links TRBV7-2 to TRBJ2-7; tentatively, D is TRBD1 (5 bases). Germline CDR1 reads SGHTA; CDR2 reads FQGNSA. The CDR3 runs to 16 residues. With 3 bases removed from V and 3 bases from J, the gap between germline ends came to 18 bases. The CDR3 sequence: CASSFPNDRTVYEQYF. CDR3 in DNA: TGTGCCAGCAGCTTCCCCAACGACAGAACAGTCTACGAGCAGTACTTC.